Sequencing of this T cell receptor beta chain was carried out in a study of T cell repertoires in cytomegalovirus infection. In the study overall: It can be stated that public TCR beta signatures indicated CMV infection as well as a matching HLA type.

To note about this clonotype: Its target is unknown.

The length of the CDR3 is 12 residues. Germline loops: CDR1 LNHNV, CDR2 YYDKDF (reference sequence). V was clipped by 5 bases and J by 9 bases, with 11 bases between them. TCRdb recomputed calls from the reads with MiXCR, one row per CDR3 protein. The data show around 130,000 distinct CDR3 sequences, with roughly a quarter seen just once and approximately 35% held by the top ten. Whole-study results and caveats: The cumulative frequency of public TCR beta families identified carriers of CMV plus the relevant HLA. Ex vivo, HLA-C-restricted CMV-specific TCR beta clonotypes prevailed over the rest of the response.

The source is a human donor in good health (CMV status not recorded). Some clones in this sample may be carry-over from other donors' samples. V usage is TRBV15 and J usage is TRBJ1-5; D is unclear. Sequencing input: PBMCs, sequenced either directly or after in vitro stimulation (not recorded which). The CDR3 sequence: CATSLPSRPQHF. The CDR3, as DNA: TGTGCCACCAGCCTTCCCTCGCGGCCCCAGCATTTT.